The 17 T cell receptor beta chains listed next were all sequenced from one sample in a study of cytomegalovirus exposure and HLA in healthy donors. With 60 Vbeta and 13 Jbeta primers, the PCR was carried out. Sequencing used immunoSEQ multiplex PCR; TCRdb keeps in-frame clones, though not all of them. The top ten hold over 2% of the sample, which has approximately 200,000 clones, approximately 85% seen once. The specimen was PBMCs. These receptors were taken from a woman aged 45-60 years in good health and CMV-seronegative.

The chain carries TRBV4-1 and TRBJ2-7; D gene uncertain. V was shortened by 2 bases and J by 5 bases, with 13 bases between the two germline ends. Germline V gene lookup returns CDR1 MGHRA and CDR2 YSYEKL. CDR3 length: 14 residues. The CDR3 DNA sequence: TGCGCCAGCAGCCAACCCTCACGGCGGAACGAGCAGTACTTC. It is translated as CASSQPSRRNEQYF.

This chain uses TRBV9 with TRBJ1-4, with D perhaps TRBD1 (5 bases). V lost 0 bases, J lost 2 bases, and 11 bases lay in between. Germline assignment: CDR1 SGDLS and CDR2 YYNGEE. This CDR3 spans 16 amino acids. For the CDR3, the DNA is TGTGCCAGCAGCGTAGATGGGAAGGGGACTAATGAAAAACTGTTTTTT. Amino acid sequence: CASSVDGKGTNEKLFF.

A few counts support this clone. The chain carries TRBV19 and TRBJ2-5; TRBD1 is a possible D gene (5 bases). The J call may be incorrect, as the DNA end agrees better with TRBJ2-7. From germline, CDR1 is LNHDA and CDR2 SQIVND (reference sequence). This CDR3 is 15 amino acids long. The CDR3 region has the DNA TGTGCCAGTAGTATTGAGCAGAGAAGGGGCTACGAGCAGTACTTC. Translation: CASSIEQRRGYEQYF.

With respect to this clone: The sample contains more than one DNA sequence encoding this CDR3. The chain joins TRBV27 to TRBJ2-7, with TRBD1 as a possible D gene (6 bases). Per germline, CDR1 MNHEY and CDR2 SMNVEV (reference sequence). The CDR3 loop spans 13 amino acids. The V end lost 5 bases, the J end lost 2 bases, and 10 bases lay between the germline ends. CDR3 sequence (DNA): TGTGCCAGCAGTCCGACAGGTGCCTACGAGCAGTACTTC. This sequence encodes CASSPTGAYEQYF.

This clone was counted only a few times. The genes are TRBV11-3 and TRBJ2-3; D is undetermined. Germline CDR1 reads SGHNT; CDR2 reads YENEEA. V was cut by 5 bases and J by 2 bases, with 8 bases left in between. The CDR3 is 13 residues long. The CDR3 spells CASSLSITDTQYF. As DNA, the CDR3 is TGTGCCAGCAGCCTAAGTATCACAGATACGCAGTATTTT.

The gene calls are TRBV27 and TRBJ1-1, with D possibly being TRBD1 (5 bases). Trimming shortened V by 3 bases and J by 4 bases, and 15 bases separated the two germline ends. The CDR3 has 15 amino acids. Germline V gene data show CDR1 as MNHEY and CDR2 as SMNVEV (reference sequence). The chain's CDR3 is CASSFRDSQGTEAFF. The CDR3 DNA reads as TGTGCCAGCAGTTTCCGGGACTCCCAGGGCACTGAAGCTTTCTTT.

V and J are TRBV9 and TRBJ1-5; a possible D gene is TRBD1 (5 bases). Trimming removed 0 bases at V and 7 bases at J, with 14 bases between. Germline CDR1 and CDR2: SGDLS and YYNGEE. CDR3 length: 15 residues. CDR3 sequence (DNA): TGTGCCAGCAGCGTAGTCGGGGGGGTCAGACAGCCCCAGCATTTT. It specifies CASSVVGGVRQPQHF.

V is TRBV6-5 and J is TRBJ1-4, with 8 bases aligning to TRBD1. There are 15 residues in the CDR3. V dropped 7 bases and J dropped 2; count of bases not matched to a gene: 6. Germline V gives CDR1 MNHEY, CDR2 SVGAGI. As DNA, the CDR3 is TGTGCCAGCACCTTTCGGACAGGGACTAATGAAAAACTGTTTTTT. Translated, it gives CASTFRTGTNEKLFF.

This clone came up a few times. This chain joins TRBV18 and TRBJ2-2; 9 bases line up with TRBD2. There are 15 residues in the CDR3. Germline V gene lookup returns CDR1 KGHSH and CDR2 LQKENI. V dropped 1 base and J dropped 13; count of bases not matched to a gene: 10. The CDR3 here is CASSPRMREGQGLFF. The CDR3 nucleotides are TGTGCCAGCTCACCACGGATGCGGGAGGGCCAAGGGCTGTTTTTT.

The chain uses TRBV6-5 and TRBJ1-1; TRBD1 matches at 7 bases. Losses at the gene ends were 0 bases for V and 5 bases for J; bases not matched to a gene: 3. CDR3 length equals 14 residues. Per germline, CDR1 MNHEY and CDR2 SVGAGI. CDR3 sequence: CASSYSRGPTEAFF. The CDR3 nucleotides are TGTGCCAGCAGTTACTCGAGGGGGCCGACTGAAGCTTTCTTT.

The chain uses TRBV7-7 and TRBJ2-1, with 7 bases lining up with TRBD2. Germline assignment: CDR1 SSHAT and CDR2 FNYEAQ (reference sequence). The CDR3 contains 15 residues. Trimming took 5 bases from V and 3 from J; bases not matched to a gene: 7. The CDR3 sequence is CASSRGLAGYNEQFF. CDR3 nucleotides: TGTGCCAGCAGCCGAGGGTTAGCGGGCTACAATGAGCAGTTCTTC.

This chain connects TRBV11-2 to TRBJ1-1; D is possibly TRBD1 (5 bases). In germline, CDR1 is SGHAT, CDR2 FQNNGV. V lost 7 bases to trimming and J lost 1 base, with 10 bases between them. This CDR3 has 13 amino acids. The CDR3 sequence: CASTPTGNTEAFF. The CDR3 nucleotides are TGTGCCAGCACCCCTACAGGGAACACTGAAGCTTTCTTT.

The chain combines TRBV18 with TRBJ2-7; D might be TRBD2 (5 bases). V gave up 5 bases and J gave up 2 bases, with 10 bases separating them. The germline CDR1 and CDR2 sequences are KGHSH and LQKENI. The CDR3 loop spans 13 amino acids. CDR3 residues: CASSLEETYEQYF. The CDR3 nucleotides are TGTGCCAGCTCATTGGAGGAAACCTACGAGCAGTACTTC.

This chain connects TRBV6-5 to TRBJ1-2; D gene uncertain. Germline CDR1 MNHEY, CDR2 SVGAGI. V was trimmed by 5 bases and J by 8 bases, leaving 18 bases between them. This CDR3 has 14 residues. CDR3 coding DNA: TGTGCCAGCAGTGCTCTAGGGCCCCGGGAGGGCTACACCTTC. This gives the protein CASSALGPREGYTF.

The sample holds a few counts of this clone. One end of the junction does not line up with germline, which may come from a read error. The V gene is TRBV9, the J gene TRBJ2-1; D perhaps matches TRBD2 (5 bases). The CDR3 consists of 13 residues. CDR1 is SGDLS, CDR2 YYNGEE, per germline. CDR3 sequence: CASSADSYNEQFF. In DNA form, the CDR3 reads TGTGCCAGCAGCGCGGACTCCTATAATGAGCAGTTCTTC.

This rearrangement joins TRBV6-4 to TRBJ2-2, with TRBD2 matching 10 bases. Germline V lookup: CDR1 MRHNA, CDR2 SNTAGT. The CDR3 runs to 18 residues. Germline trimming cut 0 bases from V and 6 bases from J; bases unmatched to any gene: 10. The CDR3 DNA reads TGTGCCAGCAGTGACTCCGGAGCGGGAGGGCCTAGGGCCGGGGAGCTGTTTTTT. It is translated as CASSDSGAGGPRAGELFF.

The CDR3 DNA is TGCGCCAGCAGCCAAGTCAAGGTAGGAGTGGGAGTTGAAAACATTCAGTACTTC. As protein: CASSQVKVGVGVENIQYF. This sequence joins TRBV4-1 and TRBJ2-4; TRBD2 is a possible D gene (5 bases). Germline CDR1 MGHRA, CDR2 YSYEKL. This CDR3 spans 18 amino acids. Deletions cut 1 base from V and 5 bases from J, with 21 bases between.